A single sample gave rise to the 6 T cell receptor beta chains below, sequenced in a study of CD8+CD57+ T cells in acquired aplastic anemia. Profiling that covered TCR beta VDJ and CDR3 relied on genomic DNA as its template. TCRdb reprocessed the reads via MiXCR and lists one record per CDR3 protein. The sample has about 200,000 distinct CDR3 sequences, 65% seen once. Sequencing involved patients with CD8+CD57+ cell expansion previously shown by flow cytometry. Sequenced sample: sorted CD4+, CD8+, or CD8+CD57+ T cells (not recorded which) from PBMCs. Source of these receptors: a human donor with aplastic anemia.

The gene calls are TRBV20-1 and TRBJ1-6; 7 bases line up with TRBD1. CDR1 and CDR2 (germline): DFQATT, SNEGSKA (reference sequence). V trimming: 2 bases; J trimming: 7 bases; junction bases outside the gene matches: 2. CDR3 length: 13 amino acids. The CDR3, as DNA: TGCAGTGCTAGACAGGGGGTAAATTCACCCCTCCACTTT. Its translation is CSARQGVNSPLHF.

The chain links TRBV2 to TRBJ2-5, with D unresolved. Germline CDR1 SNHLY, CDR2 FYNNEI. Between the trimmed V and J ends, which lost 5 bases and 0 bases, there was a span of 4 bases. The CDR3 extends over 12 amino acids. The CDR3 nucleotides read TGTGCCAGCAGTTCTAACCAAGAGACCCAGTACTTC. The encoded protein is CASSSNQETQYF.

The chain couples TRBV19 to TRBJ1-1; 8 bases map to TRBD1. Germline V CDR1 and CDR2: LNHDA, SQIVND (reference sequence). The CDR3 runs to 15 residues. Trimming at V came to 5 bases and at J to 6 bases, leaving 11 bases not matched to a gene. CDR3: CASSDLEPGGPEAFF. DNA of the CDR3: TGTGCCAGTAGTGACCTCGAGCCAGGGGGCCCTGAAGCTTTCTTT.

This clonotype was observed once. The J gene is TRBJ2-1, the V gene TRBV19, with D unclear. Trimming cost V 10 bases and J 2 bases, with 6 bases left between them. Per the germline V gene, CDR1 is LNHDA and CDR2 is SQIVND (reference sequence). This CDR3 has 11 amino acids. The CDR3 loop reads CAIMAYNEQFF. In nucleotides, the CDR3 is TGTGCCATTATGGCCTACAATGAGCAGTTCTTC.

The rearrangement joins TRBV25-1 to TRBJ2-2; TRBD1 matches at 7 bases. Germline-derived CDR1 and CDR2 are MGHDK and SYGVNS. CDR3 length: 12 residues. J was trimmed by 6 bases and V by 11 bases; bases with no gene match: 6. CDR3 residues: CAATGAPGELFF. The CDR3 DNA sequence: TGTGCCGCTACAGGGGCCCCCGGGGAGCTGTTTTTT.

This sequence joins TRBV20-1 and TRBJ1-5; D uncertain. The germline V gene has CDR1 DFQATT and CDR2 SNEGSKA (reference sequence). V was clipped by 0 bases and J by 6 bases, with 12 bases between them. The CDR3 runs to 14 residues. DNA of the CDR3: TGCAGTGCTAGAGATGCAGGTATGGGTCAGCCCCAGCATTTT. Its protein product is CSARDAGMGQPQHF.